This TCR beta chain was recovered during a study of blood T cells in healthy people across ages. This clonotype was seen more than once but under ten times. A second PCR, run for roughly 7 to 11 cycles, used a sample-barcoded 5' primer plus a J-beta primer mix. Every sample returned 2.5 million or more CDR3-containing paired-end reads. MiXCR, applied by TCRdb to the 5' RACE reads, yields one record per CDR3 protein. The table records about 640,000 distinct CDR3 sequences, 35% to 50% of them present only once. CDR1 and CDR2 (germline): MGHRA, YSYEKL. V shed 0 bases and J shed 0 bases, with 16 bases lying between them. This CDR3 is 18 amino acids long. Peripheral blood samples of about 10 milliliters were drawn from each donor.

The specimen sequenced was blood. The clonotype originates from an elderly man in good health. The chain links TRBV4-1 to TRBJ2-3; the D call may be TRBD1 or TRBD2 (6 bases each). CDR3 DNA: TGCGCCAGCAGCCAAGATACGGGGGCGGGTACTAGCACAGATACGCAGTATTTT. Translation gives CASSQDTGAGTSTDTQYF.